This entry features one T cell receptor (beta chain) sequence. This clonotype was observed a few times. It has no known antigen specificity. Per-nucleotide qualities are absent, and no much larger clonotype sits a single base away. This sample was included in a study of T-cell memory formation after mild COVID-19 (dated by TCRdb to the early 2020s). The study in broad terms: Most TCR sequence clusters were specific to one of the two donors. In a couple of donors, T-cell clones that expanded and contracted after mild COVID-19 were followed by sequencing TCRalpha and TCRbeta repertoires longitudinally. Two young, previously healthy adult volunteers, one female and one male, were included in the cohort.

What the study reported, not specific to this receptor: Balanced CD4/CD8 phenotypes were observed for clones contracting from day 15 to 85, whereas a bias towards CD4+ was observed for a second wave of clones expanding from day 15 to 37. The study covered only a couple of mild cases, and larger cohorts including severe cases with pre-infection samples were considered necessary. Some responding clones were detected in pre-infection memory, which suggested that pre-existing cross-reactive memory T cells had joined the SARS-CoV-2 response. Contracting CD4+ clones were located mainly in the CM and EM memory subsets, whereas CD8+ clones were found to be enriched in EMRA. SARS-CoV-2 specificity was not confirmed for the second-wave clones peaking on day 37.

Ficoll-Paque density gradient centrifugation was used to isolate PBMCs. For sequencing, an Illumina NovaSeq 6000 was employed. cDNA libraries for TCRalpha and TCRbeta were prepared by 5'RACE using constant-segment primers, with sample barcodes and unique molecular identifiers added. Trizol reagent was used to extract RNA from every sample. Amplification of the libraries took two PCR steps, and the second step added a second sample barcode plus Illumina TruSeq adapters. The libraries were sequenced on an Illumina NovaSeq using 2 x 150 bp paired-end reads. In the original analysis: Demultiplexing of reads and collapsing into UMI-guided consensus sequences were performed with migec v1.2.7. With mixcr v2.1.11, UMI consensuses were aligned to TRA and TRB V and J templates and assembled into clonotypes. Clonotypes were classified as expanded or contracted when called significant by both edgeR and NoisET, with noise models trained on biological replicates. For edgeR calls, a false discovery rate-adjusted p below 0.01 and a log2 fold-change threshold of 1 were applied. As an exploratory analysis of dynamics, max-normalized trajectories of the 1000 most abundant clonotypes were examined by PCA with hierarchical clustering. The CD4 or CD8 phenotype of responding clones was assigned using the separately sequenced CD4+ and CD8+ repertoires. In TCRdb, the public reads were trimmed at Q25 with fastp and aligned with MiXCR, with productive beta chains retained. Entries are consolidated by CDR3 protein sequence, retaining the most common genes and DNA. The V and J calls shown here were made by TCRdb, not taken from the authors' results. The sample table shows approximately 270,000 distinct CDR3 sequences, and about 16% are seen once. The ten most abundant clones make up more than 20% of the sample.

The TCR comes from a man aged 18 to 29 who had mild COVID-19 (a few samples of this study predate the infection). The sample titles of this study are shuffled in the database, so cell type and time point are left out; the donor was told from shared clones. Source material: PBMCs or a T cell subset sorted from them (not recorded which).

CDR3 reads: CASRSISGTGGYGYTF. The nucleotides are TGTGCCAGCAGATCTATCTCCGGGACAGGGGGCTATGGCTACACCTTC. The chain is assembled from TRBV11-2 and TRBJ1-2, with 11 bases in between that match TRBD1. From V the trimming removes 6 bases and from J it removes 4 bases, while the gene matches leave 10 bases of the junction unaccounted for. From the germline V gene, CDR1 is SGHAT and CDR2 is FQNNGV. The CDR3 spans 16 residues, from the cysteine through the phenylalanine. The CDR3 DNA has 48 bases and is translated from base 1.